This T cell receptor beta chain was sequenced during a study of cytomegalovirus exposure and HLA in healthy donors. The PCR had 60 Vbeta and 13 Jbeta primers. Data came from immunoSEQ multiplex PCR; TCRdb stores just in-frame clones and leaves some out. The table includes some 180,000 clones, 65% to 90% detected once. J gave up 2 bases and V 3 bases, and 7 bases lay outside the gene matches. The CDR3 has 16 amino acids. Looked up from germline, CDR1 is SGHDT and CDR2 is YYEEEE. The donors gave bone marrow, and they were healthy. Though probably carrying unrecorded immune exposures, donors were nominally healthy at sampling.

The V call is TRBV5-6, the J call TRBJ1-1, with TRBD1 matching 10 bases. This clonotype was sampled from a male donor in good health and CMV-seronegative. Sequenced input: PBMCs. For the CDR3, the DNA is TGTGCCAGCAGCTCCCACCGGACAGGGGGTAACACTGAAGCTTTCTTT. Amino acids: CASSSHRTGGNTEAFF.